These T cell receptor beta chains were read from a single sample in a study of T cells after yellow fever vaccination. TCRdb re-analysed the 5' RACE reads in MiXCR, keeping a single row per CDR3 protein. The data contain 550,000 to 750,000 distinct CDR3 sequences, about 13% of them singletons. This material consisted of PBMCs, taken on the day of the yellow fever booster vaccination. The receptors stem from a man aged 25-45 years who received the YFV17D yellow fever vaccine. CDR3s include the opening cysteine and the closing phenylalanine or tryptophan. A D gene is named only where the DNA matches it firmly. Expanded clones are given a class, and other clones once, few, many or no size at all.

cdr3_aa clone_size v_call d_call j_call
CASSLGPMWGPDGELFF . TRBV11-3 . TRBJ2-2
CASSQWTGEAGELFF few TRBV7-6 TRBD1 TRBJ2-2
CASSWDISNQPQHF . TRBV19 . TRBJ1-5
CSASRGSPTDTQYF once TRBV20-1 TRBD2 TRBJ2-3
CAISESAPAGELFF few TRBV10-3 . TRBJ2-2
CSARSGNYNEQFF few TRBV20-1 TRBD2 TRBJ2-1
CASSSQGRPYEQYF . TRBV7-2 . TRBJ2-7
CASSSPLAGGGNEQFF few TRBV6-2/TRBV6-3 TRBD2 TRBJ2-1
CASSLGTGGTWDTQYF few TRBV7-2 TRBD1 TRBJ2-3
CASRKSGGANVLTF few TRBV9 . TRBJ2-6
CASSPEQGRTEAFF few TRBV19 . TRBJ1-1
CASSTIDRGSGYTF . TRBV19 TRBD1 TRBJ1-2
CASSRDRGPGELFF few TRBV4-3 TRBD1 TRBJ2-2
CASSPSGVVDEKLFF few TRBV3-1 . TRBJ1-4
CASSLTSGYEQYF many TRBV7-9 TRBD2 TRBJ2-7
CASVPGTGGREDYEQYF . TRBV12-3/TRBV12-4 TRBD1 TRBJ2-7